These T cell receptor beta chains were read from a single sample in a study of identical twins. TCRdb redid the calling of the 5' RACE reads with MiXCR, one entry per CDR3 protein. The table includes approximately 630,000 distinct CDR3 sequences, roughly 7.2% detected once. This same sample was also taken into another study, of yellow fever vaccine responses in identical twins.

The specimen sequenced was PBMCs. These TCRs come from a woman aged 18-30 years in good health. The CDR3 runs from the conserved cysteine through the conserved F or W. A D gene is named only where the DNA matches it firmly. Clone size, where shown, is once, few, many, or a class for clones that have expanded.

clone_size,d_call,v_call,j_call,cdr3_length,cdr3_nt,cdr3_aa
many,TRBD2,TRBV12-3/TRBV12-4,TRBJ2-1,13,TGTGCCAGCAGTGCAACACGACTAGCGGAGCAGTTCTTC,CASSATRLAEQFF
many,TRBD2,TRBV12-3/TRBV12-4,TRBJ2-1,14,TGTGCCAGCAGTAAACCGGGACTATACAATGAGCAGTTCTTC,CASSKPGLYNEQFF
few,NA,TRBV10-3,TRBJ2-7,12,TGTGCCATCAGCGGAGCTGCCTACGAGCAGTACTTC,CAISGAAYEQYF
NA,NA,TRBV7-6,TRBJ1-1,12,TGTGCCAGCAGCTCAACCATACCTGAAGCTTTCTTT,CASSSTIPEAFF
many,TRBD1,TRBV20-1,TRBJ2-7,14,TGCAGTGCTAGATCGGGGGACAGGGAATACGAGCAGTACTTC,CSARSGDREYEQYF
few,NA,TRBV12-3/TRBV12-4,TRBJ1-3,14,TGTGCCAGCAGTTTCGGGGTCCTTGGAAACACCATATATTTT,CASSFGVLGNTIYF
few,TRBD2,TRBV4-1,TRBJ2-3,17,TGCGCCAGCAGCCACGAGGGACTAGCGGGGGGTAGAGATACGCAGTATTTT,CASSHEGLAGGRDTQYF
many,NA,TRBV20-1,TRBJ1-4,13,TGCAGTGCTAGAGGTCGAAGAGACGAAAAACTGTTTTTT,CSARGRRDEKLFF
NA,NA,TRBV4-2,TRBJ1-1,14,TGTGCCAGCAGCCATCCCCTCGGGGAAACTGAAGCTTTCTTT,CASSHPLGETEAFF
many,TRBD1,TRBV3-1,TRBJ2-7,14,TGTGCCAGCAGCCAAGCGCAGACAGGGATCGAGCAGTACTTC,CASSQAQTGIEQYF
few,TRBD1,TRBV5-1,TRBJ2-1,15,TGCGCCAGCAGCTTCTCGGGACAGGGGGGAAATGAGCAGTTCTTC,CASSFSGQGGNEQFF
many,NA,TRBV20-1,TRBJ1-1,13,TGCAGTGCTAGTCATCGAGGGTACACTGAAGCTTTCTTT,CSASHRGYTEAFF
many,NA,TRBV5-1,TRBJ1-5,14,TGCGCCAGCAGCATCCAGGGTGAAGGTCAGCCCCAGCATTTT,CASSIQGEGQPQHF
many,NA,TRBV14,TRBJ1-3,13,TGTGCCAGCAGTAAAGCTTCTGGAAACACCATATATTTT,CASSKASGNTIYF
many,NA,TRBV10-1,TRBJ2-3,16,TGCGCCAGCAGTGAGTTTAAGGGGTTTGGGACAGATACGCAGTATTTT,CASSEFKGFGTDTQYF
NA,TRBD2,TRBV5-1,TRBJ2-7,16,TGCGCCAGCAGCTCAGCTCCAGCGGGAGTAGGCTACGAGCAGTACTTC,CASSSAPAGVGYEQYF
few,TRBD2,TRBV5-4,TRBJ2-3,15,TGTGCCAGCAGCTTGAGTTTAGCGGGGAAAGATACGCAGTATTTT,CASSLSLAGKDTQYF
NA,TRBD1,TRBV29-1,TRBJ1-1,13,TGCAGCGTCGACAGGGGGGTAGGCACTGAAGCTTTCTTT,CSVDRGVGTEAFF
NA,TRBD2,TRBV4-1,TRBJ2-5,16,TGCGCCAGCAGCCCCAGCACAGCGGGGGGTCAAGAGACCCAGTACTTC,CASSPSTAGGQETQYF
few,NA,TRBV6-1,TRBJ1-2,16,TGTGCCAGCAGTGAAGCCTTCGGGACACCAAACTATGGCTACACCTTC,CASSEAFGTPNYGYTF
NA,TRBD2,TRBV10-3,TRBJ2-3,15,TGTGCCATCAGTGAGACTAGCGGGGTGACAGATACGCAGTATTTT,CAISETSGVTDTQYF
few,NA,TRBV6-2/TRBV6-3,TRBJ1-3,15,TGTGCCAGCGTACAGCGGGCGTACTCTGGAAACACCATATATTTT,CASVQRAYSGNTIYF
many,TRBD1,TRBV28,TRBJ2-1,15,TGTGCCAGCAGACGTACAGGGGGAGCCTACAATGAGCAGTTCTTC,CASRRTGGAYNEQFF
many,NA,TRBV28,TRBJ2-1,14,TGTGCCAGCAGTTGGAGGCGAAGATACAATGAGCAGTTCTTC,CASSWRRRYNEQFF
many,NA,TRBV10-3,TRBJ1-2,13,TGTGCCATCAGCGACGGGGCAGTCTATGGCTACACCTTC,CAISDGAVYGYTF
NA,NA,TRBV6-5,TRBJ1-2,14,TGTGCCAGCAGTTTGGAAAGGGCCATCTATGGCTACACCTTC,CASSLERAIYGYTF
many,NA,TRBV5-1,TRBJ1-1,15,TGCGCCAGCAGCTTGACAGCAGCCATGAACACTGAAGCTTTCTTT,CASSLTAAMNTEAFF
few,TRBD1,TRBV5-1,TRBJ2-2,17,TGCGCCAGCAGCCTACTAAAGACAGGGGGGAACACCGGGGAGCTGTTTTTT,CASSLLKTGGNTGELFF